This T cell receptor beta chain is from a study of cytomegalovirus exposure and HLA in healthy donors. On the study more broadly: Out of approximately 170 million T cells, an earlier analysis found roughly 100 million unique TCR beta sequences in total. Unique TCRs numbering about 87 million, obtained from HLA-typed donors, made up an early data release. Study conclusions and caveats: The study listed approximately 160 cytomegalovirus-associated TCR beta chains. For cytomegalovirus status, the classifier reportedly gave diagnoses with high specificity and sensitivity.

This clone was detected a few times. The antigen is unknown. Use of 60 Vbeta and 13 Jbeta primers characterized the PCR. Libraries were prepared by immunoSEQ multiplex PCR; TCRdb keeps only in-frame clonotypes and omits some of them. The sample lists around 150,000 clones, more than 60% occurring once. Trimming left V 1 base short and J 2 bases short, with 3 bases between. The length of the CDR3 is 13 residues. CDR1 SEHNR and CDR2 FQNEAQ come from the germline V gene (reference sequence). The sequence was collected from a male donor in good health and CMV-seronegative. The specimen was PBMCs. The gene calls are TRBV7-9 and TRBJ1-3; D is undetermined. The CDR3 sequence is CASSLVAGNTIYF. CDR3 nucleotides: TGTGCCAGCAGCTTAGTCGCTGGAAACACCATATATTTT.